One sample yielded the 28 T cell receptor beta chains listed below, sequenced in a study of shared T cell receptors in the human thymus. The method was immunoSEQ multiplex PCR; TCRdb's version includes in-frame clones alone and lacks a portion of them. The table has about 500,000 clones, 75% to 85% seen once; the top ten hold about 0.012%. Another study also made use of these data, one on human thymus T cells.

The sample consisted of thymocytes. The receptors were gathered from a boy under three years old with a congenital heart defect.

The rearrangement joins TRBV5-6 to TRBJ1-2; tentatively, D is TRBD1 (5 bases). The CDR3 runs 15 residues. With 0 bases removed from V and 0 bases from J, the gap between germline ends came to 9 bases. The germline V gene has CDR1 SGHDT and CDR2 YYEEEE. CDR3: CASSLGAGTNYGYTF. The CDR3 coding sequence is TGTGCCAGCAGCTTGGGGGCAGGGACTAACTATGGCTACACCTTC.

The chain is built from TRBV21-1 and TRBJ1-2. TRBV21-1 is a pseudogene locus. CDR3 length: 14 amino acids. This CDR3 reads CASSKKEVNYGYTF. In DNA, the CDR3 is TGTGCCAGCAGCAAAAAGGAGGTAAACTATGGCTACACCTTC.

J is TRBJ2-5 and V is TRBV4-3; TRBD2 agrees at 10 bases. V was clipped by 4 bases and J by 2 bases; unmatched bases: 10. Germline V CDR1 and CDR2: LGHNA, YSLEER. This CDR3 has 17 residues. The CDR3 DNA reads TGCGCCAGCAGCCCCACGAACGGACTAGCGGCACAAGAGACCCAGTACTTC. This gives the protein CASSPTNGLAAQETQYF.

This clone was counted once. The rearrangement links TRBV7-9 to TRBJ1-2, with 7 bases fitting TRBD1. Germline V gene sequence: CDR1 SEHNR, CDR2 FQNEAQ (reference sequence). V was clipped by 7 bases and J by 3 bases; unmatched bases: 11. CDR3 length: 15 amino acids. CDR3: CASTKPGQGDYGYTF. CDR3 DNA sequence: TGTGCCAGCACAAAACCCGGGCAGGGGGACTATGGCTACACCTTC.

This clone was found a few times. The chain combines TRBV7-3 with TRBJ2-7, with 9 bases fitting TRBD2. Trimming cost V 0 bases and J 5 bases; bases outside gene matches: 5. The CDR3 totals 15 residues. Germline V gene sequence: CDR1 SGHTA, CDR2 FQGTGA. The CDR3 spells CASSLTAGGSDEQYF. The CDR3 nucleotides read TGTGCCAGCAGCTTAACGGCGGGAGGGTCCGACGAGCAGTACTTC.

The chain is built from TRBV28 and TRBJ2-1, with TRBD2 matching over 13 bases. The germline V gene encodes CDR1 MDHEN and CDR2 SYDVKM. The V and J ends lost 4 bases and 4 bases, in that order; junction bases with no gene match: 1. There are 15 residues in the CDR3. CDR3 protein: CASSWTSGSYNEQFF. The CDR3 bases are TGTGCCAGCAGTTGGACTAGCGGGAGTTACAATGAGCAGTTCTTC. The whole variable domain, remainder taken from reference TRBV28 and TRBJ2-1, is DVKVTQSSRYLVKRTGEKVFLECVQDMDHENMFWYRQDPGLGLRLIYFSYDVKMKEKGDIPEGYSVSREKKERFSLILESASTNQTSMYLCASSWTSGSYNEQFFGPGTRLTVL.

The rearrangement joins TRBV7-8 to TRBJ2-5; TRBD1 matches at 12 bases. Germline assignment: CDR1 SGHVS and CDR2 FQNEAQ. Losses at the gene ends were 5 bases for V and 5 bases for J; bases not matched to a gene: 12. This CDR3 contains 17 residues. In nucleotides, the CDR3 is TGTGCCAGCAGCACCACCGGGACAGGGGGCTTCGGGGAGACCCAGTACTTC. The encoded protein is CASSTTGTGGFGETQYF.

CDR3 region: CATLSEGRLLYSNQPQHF. CDR3 DNA: TGTGCCACCCTTTCAGAGGGTAGACTCCTCTATAGCAATCAGCCCCAGCATTTT. The chain recombines TRBV28 with TRBJ1-5; D call uncertain. Trimming took off 10 bases at V and 0 bases at J, with 25 bases between the two ends. This CDR3 has 18 residues. Germline lookup yields CDR1 MDHEN and CDR2 SYDVKM. The full variable domain, rest sourced from reference TRBV28 and TRBJ1-5, is DVKVTQSSRYLVKRTGEKVFLECVQDMDHENMFWYRQDPGLGLRLIYFSYDVKMKEKGDIPEGYSVSREKKERFSLILESASTNQTSMYLCATLSEGRLLYSNQPQHFGDGTRLSIL.

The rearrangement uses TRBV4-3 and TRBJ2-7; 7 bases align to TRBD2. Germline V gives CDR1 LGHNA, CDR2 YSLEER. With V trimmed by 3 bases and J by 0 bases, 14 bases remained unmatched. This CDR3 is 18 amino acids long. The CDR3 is CASSQVSSGPGGSYEQYF. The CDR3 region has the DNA TGCGCCAGCAGCCAGGTCTCTAGCGGCCCCGGGGGCTCCTACGAGCAGTACTTC.

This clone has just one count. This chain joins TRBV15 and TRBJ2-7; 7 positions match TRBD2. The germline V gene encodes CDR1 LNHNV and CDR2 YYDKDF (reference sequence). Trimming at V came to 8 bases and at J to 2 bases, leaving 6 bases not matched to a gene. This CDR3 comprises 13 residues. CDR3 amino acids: CATGGGVAYEQYF. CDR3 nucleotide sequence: TGTGCCACCGGGGGAGGGGTCGCCTACGAGCAGTACTTC.

The CDR3 spells CASSPPVLAANEQFF. The CDR3 nucleotides are TGTGCCAGCAGCCCCCCGGTACTAGCGGCGAATGAGCAGTTCTTC. The chain couples TRBV7-2 to TRBJ2-1; the match to TRBD2 covers 8 bases. The CDR3 consists of 15 residues. J was trimmed by 7 bases and V by 5 bases; bases with no gene match: 10. CDR1 is SGHTA and CDR2 is FQGNSA in the germline V gene. Supplemented by reference TRBV7-2 and TRBJ2-1, the full variable domain reads GAGVSQSPSNKVTEKGKDVELRCDPISGHTALYWYRQSLGQGLEFLIYFQGNSAPDKSGLPSDRFSAERTGGSVSTLTIQRTQQEDSAVYLCASSPPVLAANEQFFGPGTRLTVL.

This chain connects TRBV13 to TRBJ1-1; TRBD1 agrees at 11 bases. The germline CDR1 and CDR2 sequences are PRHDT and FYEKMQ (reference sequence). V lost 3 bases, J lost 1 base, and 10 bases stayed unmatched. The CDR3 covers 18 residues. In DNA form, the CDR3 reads TGTGCCAGCAGCTTCGTCAAAGGACAGGGGGCAGGGAACACTGAAGCTTTCTTT. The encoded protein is CASSFVKGQGAGNTEAFF.

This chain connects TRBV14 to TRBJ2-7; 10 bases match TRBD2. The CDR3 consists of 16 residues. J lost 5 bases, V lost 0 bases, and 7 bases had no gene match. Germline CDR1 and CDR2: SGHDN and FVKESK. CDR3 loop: CASSQDSGLAGDEQYF. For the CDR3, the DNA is TGTGCCAGCAGCCAAGATTCGGGCCTAGCGGGGGACGAGCAGTACTTC.

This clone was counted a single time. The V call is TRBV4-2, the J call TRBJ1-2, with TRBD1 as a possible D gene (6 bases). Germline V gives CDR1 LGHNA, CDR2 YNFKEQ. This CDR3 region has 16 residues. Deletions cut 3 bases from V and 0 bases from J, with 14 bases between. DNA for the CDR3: TGTGCCAGCAGCCAGGGGGGGCCAGGTCCTAACTATGGCTACACCTTC. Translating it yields CASSQGGPGPNYGYTF.

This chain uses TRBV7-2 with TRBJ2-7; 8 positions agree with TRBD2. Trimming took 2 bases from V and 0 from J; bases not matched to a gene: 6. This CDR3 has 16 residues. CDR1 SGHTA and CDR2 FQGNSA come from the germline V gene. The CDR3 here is CASSLYGGRSSYEQYF. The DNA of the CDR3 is TGTGCCAGCAGCTTATACGGCGGGAGGAGCTCCTACGAGCAGTACTTC.

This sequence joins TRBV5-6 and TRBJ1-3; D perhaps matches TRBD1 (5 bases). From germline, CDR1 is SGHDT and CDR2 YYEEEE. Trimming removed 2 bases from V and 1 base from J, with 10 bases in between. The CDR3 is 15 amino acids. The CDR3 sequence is CASSFPDISGNTIYF. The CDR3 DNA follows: TGTGCCAGCAGCTTTCCGGACATTTCTGGAAACACCATATATTTT.

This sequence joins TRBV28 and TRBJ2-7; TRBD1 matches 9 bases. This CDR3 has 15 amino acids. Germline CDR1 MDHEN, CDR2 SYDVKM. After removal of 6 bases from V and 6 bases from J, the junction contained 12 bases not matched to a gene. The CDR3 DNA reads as TGTGCCAGCAGCCCCTACCGGGACAGGGTATGCGAGCAGTACTTC. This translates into CASSPYRDRVCEQYF.

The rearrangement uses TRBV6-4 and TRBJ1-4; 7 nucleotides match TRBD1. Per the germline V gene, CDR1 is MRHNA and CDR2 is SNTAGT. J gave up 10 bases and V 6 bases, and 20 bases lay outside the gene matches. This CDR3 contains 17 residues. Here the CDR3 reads CASRGGGIVDRPPKLFF. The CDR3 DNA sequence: TGTGCCAGCAGAGGGGGTGGTATCGTGGACAGGCCCCCAAAACTGTTTTTT.

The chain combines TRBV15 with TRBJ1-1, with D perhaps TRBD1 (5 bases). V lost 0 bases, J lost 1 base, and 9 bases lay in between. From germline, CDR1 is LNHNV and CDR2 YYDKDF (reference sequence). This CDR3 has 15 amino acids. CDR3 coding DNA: TGTGCCACCAGCAGAGACAGACAGACGAACACTGAAGCTTTCTTT. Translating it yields CATSRDRQTNTEAFF.

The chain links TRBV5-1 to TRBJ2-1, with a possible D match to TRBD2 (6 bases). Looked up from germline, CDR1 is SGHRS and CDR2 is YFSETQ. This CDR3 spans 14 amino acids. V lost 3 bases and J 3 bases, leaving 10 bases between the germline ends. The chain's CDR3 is CASSCGGNYNEQFF. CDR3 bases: TGCGCCAGCAGCTGTGGGGGGAACTACAATGAGCAGTTCTTC.

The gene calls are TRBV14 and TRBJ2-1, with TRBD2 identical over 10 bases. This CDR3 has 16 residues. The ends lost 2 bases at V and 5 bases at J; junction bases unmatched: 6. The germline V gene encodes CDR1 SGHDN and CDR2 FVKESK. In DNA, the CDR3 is TGTGCCAGCAGCCAACCAACTAGCGGGATCAACAATGAGCAGTTCTTC. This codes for CASSQPTSGINNEQFF.

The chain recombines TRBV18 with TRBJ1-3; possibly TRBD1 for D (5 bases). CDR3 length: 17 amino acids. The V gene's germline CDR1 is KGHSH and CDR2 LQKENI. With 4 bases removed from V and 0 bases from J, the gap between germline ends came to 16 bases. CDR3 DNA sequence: TGTGCCAGCTCACAAACAGGCGGCAAGTTCTCTGGAAACACCATATATTTT. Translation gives CASSQTGGKFSGNTIYF.

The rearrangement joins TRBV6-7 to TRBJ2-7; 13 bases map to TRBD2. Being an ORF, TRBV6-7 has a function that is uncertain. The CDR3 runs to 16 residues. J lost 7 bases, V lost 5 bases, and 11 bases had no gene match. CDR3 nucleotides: TGTGCCAGCAGTCCACCTCGGACTAGCGGGAGAAGGGAGCAGTACTTC. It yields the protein CASSPPRTSGRREQYF.

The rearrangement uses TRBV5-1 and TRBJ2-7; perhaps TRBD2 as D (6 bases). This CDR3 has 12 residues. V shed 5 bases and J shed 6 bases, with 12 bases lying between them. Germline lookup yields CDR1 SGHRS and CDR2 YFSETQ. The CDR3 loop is CASRQEEGEQYF. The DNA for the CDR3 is TGCGCCAGCAGGCAAGAGGAGGGCGAGCAGTACTTC.

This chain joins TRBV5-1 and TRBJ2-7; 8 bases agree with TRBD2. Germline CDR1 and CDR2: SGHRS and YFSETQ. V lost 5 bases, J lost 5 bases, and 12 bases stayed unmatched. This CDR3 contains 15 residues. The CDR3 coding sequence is TGCGCCAGCAGAGGGGTAGCGGGAAAGCTCCACGAGCAGTACTTC. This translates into CASRGVAGKLHEQYF. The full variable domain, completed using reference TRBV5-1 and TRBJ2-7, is KAGVTQTPRYLIKTRGQQVTLSCSPISGHRSVSWYQQTPGQGLQFLFEYFSETQRNKGNFPGRFSGRQFSNSRSEMNVSTLELGDSALYLCASRGVAGKLHEQYFGPGTRLTVT.

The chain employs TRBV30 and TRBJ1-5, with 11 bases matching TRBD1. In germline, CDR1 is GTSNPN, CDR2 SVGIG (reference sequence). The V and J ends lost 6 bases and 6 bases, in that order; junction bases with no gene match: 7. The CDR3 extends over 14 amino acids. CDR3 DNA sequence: TGTGCCTGCAAAGGACAGGGGGCTGGTCAGCCCCAGCATTTT. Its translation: CACKGQGAGQPQHF.

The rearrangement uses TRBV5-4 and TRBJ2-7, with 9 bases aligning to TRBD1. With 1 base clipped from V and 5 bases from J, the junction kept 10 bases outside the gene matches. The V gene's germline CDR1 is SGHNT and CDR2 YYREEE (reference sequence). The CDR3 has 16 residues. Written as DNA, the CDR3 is TGTGCCAGCAGCTTGCGGACCGGACAGGGGTCAAACGAGCAGTACTTC. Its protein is CASSLRTGQGSNEQYF.

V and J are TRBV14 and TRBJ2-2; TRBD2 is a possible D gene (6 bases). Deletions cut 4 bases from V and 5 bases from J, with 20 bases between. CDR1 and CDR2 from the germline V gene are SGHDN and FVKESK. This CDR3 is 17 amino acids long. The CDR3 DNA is TGTGCCAGCAGCCGCACCTTGTTAGCGGAAAGAACCGGGGAGCTGTTTTTT. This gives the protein CASSRTLLAERTGELFF.